Listed below are T cell receptor beta chains from one sample, sequenced in a study of shared clonotypes between healthy human individuals. Assay: immunoSEQ multiplex PCR; the TCRdb copy retains only in-frame clones and omits some. Of approximately 2.4 million clones in the sample, almost 96% are singletons; the top ten hold around 0.13%. The sample comprised naive CD4+ T cells sorted from blood. The receptors were sampled from a man aged 18 to 29 in good health. The CDR3 runs from the conserved cysteine through the conserved F or W. Some rows mark clone size as missing; the rest say once, few, many or name a class of expanded clone.

v_call: TRBV4-3; clone_size: -; j_call: TRBJ2-2; cdr3_aa: CASSQDLRGTGELFF
v_call: TRBV2; clone_size: -; j_call: TRBJ2-1; cdr3_aa: CASTQREAYNEQFF
v_call: TRBV18; clone_size: -; j_call: TRBJ1-1; cdr3_aa: CASSRTGETEAFF
v_call: TRBV19; clone_size: -; j_call: TRBJ1-2; cdr3_aa: CASSGIGTGSYGYTF
v_call: TRBV27; clone_size: -; j_call: TRBJ1-1; cdr3_aa: CASSLGAGNTEAFF
v_call: TRBV5-8; clone_size: -; j_call: TRBJ2-7; cdr3_aa: CASSLSGNSYEQYF
v_call: TRBV6-5; clone_size: few; j_call: TRBJ1-3; cdr3_aa: CASRTGLLSGNTIYF
v_call: TRBV18; clone_size: -; j_call: TRBJ1-2; cdr3_aa: CASSPVDRGIVDYGYTF
v_call: TRBV5-4; clone_size: -; j_call: TRBJ2-1; cdr3_aa: CASSSSKTFNEQFF
v_call: TRBV5-1; clone_size: -; j_call: TRBJ1-4; cdr3_aa: CASSSQLVGRGGEKLFF
v_call: TRBV19; clone_size: -; j_call: TRBJ2-7; cdr3_aa: CASSPRQGSYEQYF
v_call: TRBV19; clone_size: -; j_call: TRBJ2-5; cdr3_aa: CASSRAEGETQYF
v_call: TRBV5-6; clone_size: -; j_call: TRBJ2-5; cdr3_aa: CASSSIPGGVETQYF
v_call: TRBV5-1; clone_size: -; j_call: TRBJ1-3; cdr3_aa: CASSSMGGLGNTIYF
v_call: TRBV30; clone_size: -; j_call: TRBJ1-2; cdr3_aa: CAWSRTVYGYTF
v_call: TRBV18; clone_size: -; j_call: TRBJ2-7; cdr3_aa: CASSPLTGDTGEQYF
v_call: TRBV5-1; clone_size: -; j_call: TRBJ2-5; cdr3_aa: CASKGQGNSRGQETQYF
v_call: TRBV19; clone_size: -; j_call: TRBJ2-1; cdr3_aa: CASSIGLAGPLSYNEQFF
v_call: TRBV4-1; clone_size: -; j_call: TRBJ1-6; cdr3_aa: CASSQERGPRSPLHF
v_call: TRBV28; clone_size: -; j_call: TRBJ1-4; cdr3_aa: CASSPGGDNEKLFF
v_call: TRBV29-1; clone_size: -; j_call: TRBJ1-6; cdr3_aa: CSVSIGRTGDSPLHF
v_call: TRBV7-2; clone_size: -; j_call: TRBJ1-2; cdr3_aa: CASSVYPAGEVYGYTF
v_call: TRBV29-1; clone_size: -; j_call: TRBJ1-4; cdr3_aa: CSGLSDREGNEKLFF
v_call: TRBV18; clone_size: -; j_call: TRBJ1-1; cdr3_aa: CASSPPGNPLTEAFF
v_call: TRBV5-1; clone_size: -; j_call: TRBJ2-7; cdr3_aa: CASSLDGQGPYEQYF
v_call: TRBV7-2; clone_size: -; j_call: TRBJ2-2; cdr3_aa: CASSLGLAGVLNTGELFF
v_call: TRBV2; clone_size: -; j_call: TRBJ2-7; cdr3_aa: CASSESGLAGASEQYF
v_call: TRBV5-4; clone_size: -; j_call: TRBJ2-1; cdr3_aa: CASSLMPSSYNEQFF